This T cell receptor beta chain originates from a study of early T cells in non-severe SARS-CoV-2 infection. Overall study context: Unpaired chains resulted from sequencing bulk RNA of unsorted whole blood. Study findings and constraints: Comparison of clonotypes with VDJdb favored anti-spike CD8 responses while missing private and CD4 specificities.

Each cDNA molecule carried a unique molecular identifier. TCRdb analysed the 5' RACE reads with MiXCR anew, one entry per CDR3 protein. The table lists 45,000 or so distinct CDR3 sequences, 9.5% to 13% of them singletons, with approximately 8.7% in the top ten. Of note for this clonotype: The antigen is undetermined.

The sample comprised whole blood. This TCR was sampled from an adult who was a healthcare worker with PCR-confirmed SARS-CoV-2 infection or an uninfected control (not recorded which).

As DNA, the CDR3 is TGTGCCAGTAGTATCCAGGGGTCGACCAACGTCCTGACTTTC. Protein sequence: CASSIQGSTNVLTF. J is TRBJ2-6 and V is TRBV19; D possibly corresponds to TRBD1 (6 bases). From germline, CDR1 is LNHDA and CDR2 SQIVND (reference sequence). This CDR3 region has 14 residues. V lost 3 bases to trimming and J lost 8 bases, with 11 bases between them.